Presented here are 21 T cell receptor beta chains from one specimen sequenced in a study of blood T cell repertoires in COVID-19. Repertoires were generated with immunoSEQ multiplex PCR, while TCRdb's copy carries only in-frame clones and drops some. The sample records more than 200,000 clones, around 90% being singletons. Sequencing was carried out using peripheral blood. These receptors came from a man older than 75 with acute or convalescent COVID-19.

The chain uses TRBV4-3 and TRBJ1-5; D is unresolved. The CDR3 has 13 amino acids. Trimming removed 0 bases from V and 9 bases from J, with 9 bases in between. The germline gives CDR1 LGHNA, CDR2 YSLEER. The CDR3 nucleotides read TGCGCCAGCAGCCAAGATAGCGCGGGGCCCCAGCATTTT. The encoded protein is CASSQDSAGPQHF.

The V and J genes are TRBV10-3 and TRBJ1-1; tentatively, D is TRBD1 (6 bases). Deletions cut 3 bases from V and 0 bases from J, with 11 bases between. The length of the CDR3 is 15 residues. Germline lookup yields CDR1 ENHRY and CDR2 SYGVKD. CDR3 sequence: CAISDPGQMNTEAFF. CDR3 bases: TGTGCCATCAGTGACCCGGGACAAATGAACACTGAAGCTTTCTTT.

The J gene is TRBJ2-7, the V gene TRBV28, with TRBD1 matching over 8 bases. The germline gives CDR1 MDHEN, CDR2 SYDVKM. The CDR3 spans 16 residues. Unmatched junction bases numbered 7, after V lost 2 bases and J lost 1 base. The CDR3 loop reads CASSLVRQGRSYEQYF. The DNA for the CDR3 is TGTGCCAGCAGTTTAGTAAGACAGGGGAGGTCCTACGAGCAGTACTTC.

This chain links TRBV5-3 with TRBJ2-7, with no clear D. TRBV5-3 belongs to the ORF category, with a function that is uncertain. V was pared by 1 base and J by 3 bases, with 17 bases between. CDR3 length: 16 amino acids. CDR3 in DNA: TGTGCCAGAAGCTTGTGGCCTCTCCGAAAACACTACGAGCAGTACTTC. Its translation is CARSLWPLRKHYEQYF.

The chain carries TRBV7-3 and TRBJ2-1; D uncertain. Trimming took 5 bases from V and 7 from J, leaving 15 bases between them. This CDR3 has 14 residues. Germline CDR1 is SGHTA and CDR2 is FQGTGA. CDR3 residues: CASSLEFAMNEQFF. For the CDR3, the DNA is TGTGCCAGCAGCCTAGAGTTCGCTATGAATGAGCAGTTCTTC.

The chain carries TRBV7-9 and TRBJ2-1; D possibly corresponds to TRBD2 (6 bases). V was pared by 3 bases and J by 0 bases, with 15 bases between. This CDR3 is built from 17 residues. Germline values: CDR1 SEHNR, CDR2 FQNEAQ (reference sequence). The CDR3 region is CASSLGTGGNSYNEQFF. For the CDR3, the DNA is TGTGCCAGCAGCTTGGGCACAGGCGGGAACTCCTACAATGAGCAGTTCTTC. Using reference TRBV7-9 and TRBJ2-1 for the parts outside the CDR3, the full variable domain is DTGVSQNPRHKITKRGQNVTFRCDPISEHNRLYWYRQTLGQGPEFLTYFQNEAQLEKSRLLSDRFSAERPKGSFSTLEIQRTEQGDSAMYLCASSLGTGGNSYNEQFFGPGTRLTVL.

J is TRBJ1-1 and V is TRBV5-4; 10 nucleotides line up with TRBD1. CDR1 and CDR2 (germline): SGHNT, YYREEE (reference sequence). The CDR3 has 16 residues. V lost 3 bases and J lost 1; bases outside the gene matches: 6. The CDR3 sequence is CASSSTGGGGNTEAFF. The CDR3 nucleotides read TGTGCCAGCAGCTCGACAGGGGGCGGGGGGAACACTGAAGCTTTCTTT.

This chain links TRBV10-2 with TRBJ2-5; perhaps TRBD2 as D (6 bases). CDR1 is WSHSY, CDR2 SAAADI, per germline. Trimming left V 2 bases short and J 2 bases short, with 21 bases between. This CDR3 contains 18 residues. The CDR3: CASSEALLNREPQETQYF. The DNA for the CDR3 is TGCGCCAGCAGTGAGGCACTTTTGAACCGGGAGCCTCAAGAGACCCAGTACTTC.

This chain links TRBV27 with TRBJ2-1, with D possibly TRBD1 on 6 matching bases. Germline values: CDR1 MNHEY, CDR2 SMNVEV (reference sequence). The CDR3 length is 16 residues. Trimming took off 7 bases at V and 1 base at J, with 17 bases between the two ends. The CDR3 spells CASTPYRDMSYNEQFF. CDR3 nucleotides: TGTGCCAGCACCCCTTACCGGGACATGTCCTACAATGAGCAGTTCTTC.

V is TRBV2 and J is TRBJ1-1; TRBD1 agrees at 8 bases. J lost 7 bases, V lost 8 bases, and 9 bases had no gene match. The CDR3 consists of 13 residues. Germline V gene sequence: CDR1 SNHLY, CDR2 FYNNEI. The CDR3: CASSIRQGNEAFF. Here the CDR3 DNA reads TGTGCCAGCTCCATAAGACAGGGGAATGAAGCTTTCTTT.

The rearrangement uses TRBV25-1 and TRBJ1-5; D is possibly TRBD1 (6 bases). Germline V CDR1 and CDR2: MGHDK, SYGVNS. The CDR3 has 15 amino acids. Trimming shortened V by 5 bases and J by 4 bases, and 15 bases separated the two germline ends. CDR3 in DNA: TGTGCCAGCAGTCCCCGGGCAGGGGAAAATCAGCCCCAGCATTTT. This gives the protein CASSPRAGENQPQHF.

The chain has TRBV6-5 and TRBJ2-7; 8 positions match TRBD1. The CDR3 is made up of 16 amino acids. With V trimmed by 4 bases and J by 7 bases, 15 bases remained unmatched. Germline loops: CDR1 MNHEY, CDR2 SVGAGI. The CDR3 DNA sequence: TGTGCCAGCAGTTTACCCCCCGACAGGGGTTCGGGAGAGCAGTACTTC. As protein: CASSLPPDRGSGEQYF.

The CDR3 region is CASRGGTSGIYEQYF. In nucleotides, the CDR3 is TGTGCCAGCAGGGGCGGGACTAGCGGGATATACGAGCAGTACTTC. The chain joins TRBV7-2 to TRBJ2-7; 13 bases map to TRBD2. The length of the CDR3 is 15 residues. Germline loops: CDR1 SGHTA, CDR2 FQGNSA. Unmatched junction bases numbered 6, after V lost 6 bases and J lost 4 bases.

The chain combines TRBV7-2 with TRBJ2-5; D may be TRBD2 (7 bases). Germline loops: CDR1 SGHTA, CDR2 FQGNSA. The germline V and J ends were trimmed by 1 base and 5 bases, with 14 bases remaining between them. The CDR3 is 15 amino acids. The CDR3 sequence is CASSLDGGAGETQYF. The CDR3 DNA sequence: TGTGCCAGCAGCTTAGATGGGGGGGCCGGGGAGACCCAGTACTTC.

This clone was picked up one time. V is TRBV19 and J is TRBJ1-5; 8 positions match TRBD1. This CDR3 is built from 19 residues. V gave up 3 bases and J gave up 0 bases; unmatched junction bases: 13. CDR1 and CDR2 (germline): LNHDA, SQIVND (reference sequence). The CDR3 spells CASSIRDRSTRYSNQPQHF. In nucleotides, the CDR3 is TGTGCCAGTAGTATCCGGGACAGGAGTACGCGGTATAGCAATCAGCCCCAGCATTTT. Together with reference TRBV19 and TRBJ1-5, the CDR3 gives the full variable domain: DGGITQSPKYLFRKEGQNVTLSCEQNLNHDAMYWYRQDPGQGLRLIYYSQIVNDFQKGDIAEGYSVSREKKESFPLTVTSAQKNPTAFYLCASSIRDRSTRYSNQPQHFGDGTRLSIL.

The chain links TRBV9 to TRBJ1-2; D possibly corresponds to TRBD1 (6 bases). Trimming removed 4 bases from V and 0 bases from J, with 13 bases in between. CDR1 SGDLS and CDR2 YYNGEE come from the germline V gene. The CDR3 covers 15 residues. The CDR3 DNA follows: TGTGCCAGCAGCCTCGAGGGACAAGCTAACTATGGCTACACCTTC. Protein product: CASSLEGQANYGYTF.

The gene calls are TRBV15 and TRBJ2-1; 7 nucleotides line up with TRBD1. V was pared by 3 bases and J by 3 bases, with 5 bases of the junction left unmatched. Germline V CDR1 and CDR2: LNHNV, YYDKDF (reference sequence). The CDR3 has 15 residues. CDR3 sequence reads: CATSREDRIYNEQFF. The DNA of the CDR3 is TGTGCCACCAGCAGGGAGGACAGGATCTACAATGAGCAGTTCTTC.

The rearrangement joins TRBV9 to TRBJ1-2, with D perhaps TRBD1 (5 bases). V was trimmed by 4 bases and J by 3 bases, leaving 19 bases between them. The V gene's germline CDR1 is SGDLS and CDR2 YYNGEE. This CDR3 region has 16 residues. CDR3 in amino acids: CASSPLGGGGYYGYTF. CDR3 sequence (DNA): TGTGCCAGCAGCCCACTGGGGGGTGGGGGTTACTATGGCTACACCTTC. Full variable domain (remainder filled in from reference TRBV9 and TRBJ1-2): DSGVTQTPKHLITATGQRVTLRCSPRSGDLSVYWYQQSLDQGLQFLIQYYNGEERAKGNILERFSAQQFPDLHSELNLSSLELGDSALYFCASSPLGGGGYYGYTFGSGTRLTVV.

V usage is TRBV7-2 and J usage is TRBJ2-3; weak D call: TRBD2 (6 bases). Germline CDR1 and CDR2: SGHTA and FQGNSA. V lost 4 bases and J 6 bases, leaving 14 bases between the germline ends. The CDR3 spans 14 residues. CDR3 DNA: TGTGCCAGCAGCTCTTGGACTGGGGGGGATACGCAGTATTTT. Encoded protein: CASSSWTGGDTQYF.

This chain joins TRBV9 and TRBJ2-6, with D maybe TRBD1 (5 bases). Germline loops: CDR1 SGDLS, CDR2 YYNGEE. The germline V and J ends were trimmed by 4 bases and 2 bases, with 10 bases remaining between them. This CDR3 contains 15 residues. The CDR3 DNA is TGTGCCAGCAGCCCCAGGGTAACTGGGGCCAACGTCCTGACTTTC. Translation gives CASSPRVTGANVLTF.

The chain has TRBV27 and TRBJ1-1; possibly TRBD1 for D (6 bases). V lost 6 bases to trimming and J lost 1 base, with 12 bases between them. Germline V CDR1 and CDR2: MNHEY, SMNVEV (reference sequence). The CDR3 consists of 14 residues. The CDR3 region is CASRRLRGNTEAFF. In nucleotides, the CDR3 is TGTGCCAGCAGGCGACTCAGGGGGAACACTGAAGCTTTCTTT.